This entry describes one TCR beta chain. This clonotype occurred many times. Its antigen specificity is not known. Base quality data are lacking; no much larger clone is found one base away. The library was made by RACE. Sequencer: NextSeq 500. Library preparation attached unique molecular identifiers to individual cDNA molecules for quantitative, reproducible TCR counting. Each blood RNA sample was used to sequence both TCR alpha and TCR beta chains. As for the authors' bioinformatics: The median number of TCRs per sample was over 85,000, ranging from 23,224 to 690,600. The Decombinator software suite was used to annotate the V, J and CDR3 of the TCR reads. To make PS versus PT1 abundance plots, every sample was subsampled to the same number of TCRs (28,000). TCRs were defined as expanded if absent before sensitization and observed at least eight times at the 2-week time point. In TCRdb, the public reads were trimmed at Q25 with fastp and aligned with MiXCR, with productive beta chains retained. Each CDR3 protein appears once, grouped with its most common genes and DNA. The V and J calls and clone size are TCRdb's, not the authors'. This sample holds 80,000 to 100,000 distinct CDR3 sequences; roughly 10% were observed only once. The top ten clones comprise roughly 3.7% of the sample.

The data stem from a study of human T cells and chemical hapten exposure (dated by TCRdb to about 2021). About the full investigation: For sensitization, 2% DPC in acetone was applied to a roughly 2 cm by roughly 2 cm area of upper inner arm skin. Throughout the study period of 20 to 30 weeks, patients also received therapeutic DPC doses to the scalp every week. Patch testing was performed on the upper back with Finn chambers containing 0.01% DPC, and the patch tests were scored after 6 days according to International Contact Dermatitis Research Group standards. Most of the patients in the cohort were female, and the cohort covered alopecia areata with under or over 50% scalp involvement, alopecia totalis and alopecia universalis. The libraries were sequenced as a pool, and the TCR yield per sample differed mostly because of small variations in library volumes within the pool. This study followed changes in the peripheral blood TCR repertoire in vivo during primary and secondary sensitization of alopecia patients to the hapten diphenylcyclopropenone (DPC). Blood samples were taken from patients before sensitization (week 0) and then at 2, 6 and about 24 weeks after DPC sensitization. For TCR sequencing, blood came from 25 to 30 alopecia patients at anywhere from one to four time points (pre-sensitization, 2, 6 and 24 weeks). Findings and caveats that apply to the study as a whole: All patients had alopecia, a presumed autoimmune disease, so their immune response might differ from that of healthy individuals. The number of TCRs above 1 in 1000 frequency did not change with DPC sensitization; there was no evidence of global repertoire structure alterations. A positive correlation was found between the number of PT1 expanded TCRs and patch test score, with significance reached at thresholds 8, 16 and 32 but not 4. Repeated subsampling changed both the strength of the expansion versus patch-test correlation and the threshold at which the correlation became significant. Expanded TCRs formed significantly more large CDR3 similarity clusters than pre-sensitization or healthy control sets, consistent with antigen-driven responses.

CDR1 and CDR2 are read off the germline V gene as SGHTA and FQGNSA. Ends trimmed: V by 6 bases, J by 7 bases; bases unmatched to a gene: 8. Inclusive of the bounding cysteine and phenylalanine, the CDR3 is 14 residues long. Only the CDR3 region is kept as DNA, spanning 42 bases read in frame from base 1. Read against the paper, the sample's time point label means: patch test 3, about 24 weeks after DPC sensitization. What the treatment or condition label conveys for this sample: therapeutic diphenylcyclopropenone sensitization with weekly scalp DPC. Blood at each patch-test visit was drawn before the patch test was applied. To be eligible, patients had to be aged 18 to 70, diagnosed with alopecia and judged suitable for DPC therapy, while pregnant patients were excluded. Unfractionated whole blood was collected in Tempus Blood RNA tubes, and total RNA was extracted from that blood.

The TCR sequence derives from a woman in her forties or fifties with alopecia areata. Some clones in this sample may be carry-over from other donors' samples. This sample comprised whole blood, obtained in connection with sensitization to the hapten diphenylcyclopropenone (DPC). The receptor chain draws on TRBV7-2 and TRBJ2-7; a stretch of 11 junction bases matches TRBD2. The DNA sequence reads TGTGCCAGCAGTCAGCTAGCGGGAGGTGGGGAGCAGTACTTC. This is translated as CASSQLAGGGEQYF.